This TCR beta chain was sequenced during a study of cytomegalovirus exposure and HLA in healthy donors (dated by TCRdb to 2015 to 2018). Study-wide context: An earlier analysis of fewer than 750 of the donors reported about 260 Gb of sequence data and about 120 million unique TCR beta sequences obtained from about 180 million T cells. An earlier analysis of approximately 580 of the donors used high-throughput TCR beta sequencing to judge whether each TCR beta V gene segment behaved as functional or pseudogenic. Besides the first cohort of around 670 subjects, a separate validation cohort made up of some 110 different subjects was used. About five DR-DQ haplotypes were handled as single units for association and clustering because linkage in the cohort was strong. Typing coverage varied by locus: about 620-630 donors for A, B, C, DRB1 and DQB1; more than 500 for DQA1; 606 for DPA1; some 470 for DPB1. To study patterns of TCR occurrence, a later analysis re-analyzed previously published TCR beta repertoires from several hundred donors and added high-resolution HLA genotyping. To predict cytomegalovirus infection status, the study combined high-throughput TCR immunosequencing, statistical association of individual TCRs with disease status, and machine learning. Across approximately 420 genotyped donors of the cohort, an average of 235,054 unique TCR beta nucleotide sequences per donor were sequenced, and 15% to 20% of those sequences were non-productive. Around 330 gigabases of sequencing data and approximately 91 million unique TCR sequences made up an early release that covered some 640 HLA-typed donors. Donor age, sex, ethnicity and CMV serostatus were compiled together with the repertoire data. Among the roughly 390 genotyped donors, 81% belonged to the genetic ancestry cluster associated with self-reported Caucasian donors. The aim of the study was to test whether cataloging public T cell receptors could identify signatures of past pathogen exposure. Genome-wide SNP genotypes for about three fifths of the roughly 670 donors were used in a later genetic analysis, which treated that subset as a discovery cohort. Class I and class II HLA loci were covered by the typing at four-digit resolution. Rather than drawing on any new phenotypic data, the later analysis identified candidate immune exposures from TCR beta sequences and the way those sequences occurred across donors. Every discovery cohort repertoire had been produced on one sequencing platform. The study used immunosequencing to profile the T cell repertoires of about 670 subjects and linked those repertoires to cytomegalovirus serostatus.

The library relied on the immunoSEQ multiplex PCR assay. The multiplex PCR relied on a mix of 60 forward primers for TCR Vbeta segments and 13 reverse primers for TCR Jbeta segments. A multiplex PCR assay on genomic DNA amplified the CDR3 region of rearranged TCR beta genes. Amplified TCR beta libraries were sequenced as 87-base-pair reads on the Illumina HiSeq System. The original methods were these. In a later analysis, 77 million or so unique TCR beta chains were counted across the 666 repertoires, and around 10 million of these chains were shared by at least two donors. A nearest-neighbor algorithm error-corrected the raw reads and collapsed the reads into unique sequences, merging closely related sequences to remove PCR and sequencing errors. V, D and J gene segments were assigned by aligning CDR3 sequences to IMGT reference sequences. Each retained sequence needed at least a six-nucleotide match to both a V gene segment and a J gene segment. Rearrangements were classified as productive when the CDR3 lacked stop codons and remained in frame with V and J, and all other rearrangements were classified as non-productive. Following IMGT convention, CDR3 was defined as the stretch from the second conserved V-encoded cysteine up to the conserved J-encoded phenylalanine. In an earlier analysis of 550 to 650 of the donors, sequences lacking an unambiguous match to a single V gene segment were excluded. An earlier analysis of several hundred of the donors classified V segments as functional when productive rearrangements were above 56.7% and as segregating when the standard deviation between donors was above 5%. To diagnose cytomegalovirus status from the catalog of TCR beta chain sequences, a statistical classification framework was built. V and J gene assignment, in a later analysis, came from comparing TCR nucleotide sequences with IMGT/GENE-DB human TR gene sequences. Using the TCRdist pipeline, a later analysis assigned CDR3 sequences along with most-parsimonious VDJ recombination scenarios. In a later analysis, each TCR beta chain was defined by its CDR3 amino acid sequence together with its V-gene family, and reads lacking a unique V-gene family were excluded. In a later analysis, fewer than 650 highly shared, low-generation-probability nucleotide sequences were removed to address suspected cross-contamination and a sequencing artifact. In a later analysis, a clonal expansion index was calculated for each public chain from normalized within-repertoire ranks of inferred template counts. In a later analysis, generation probabilities were computed using a VDJ recombination model fitted to out-of-frame rearrangements, and the results were checked against IGoR. In a later analysis, TCR-TCR, TCR-HLA and TCR-CMV co-occurrence was scored with hypergeometric tests, and a repertoire-size bias correction was applied to TCR pairs. A later analysis estimated false discovery rates by permuting HLA or CMV assignments 20 times. In a later analysis, co-occurring TCRs were grouped using DBSCAN, with TCRdist sequence similarity added in when clustering inside HLA-allele-positive subsets. Repertoires with fewer than 30,000 or more than 120,000 public chains were left out of co-occurrence clustering, as were five repertoires with anomalous nucleotide sharing. As stored in TCRdb, this immuneACCESS dataset retains in-frame rearrangements with V and J assigned. A fraction of the clones does not appear; measured against another copy, unresolved V genes explain less than half of the discrepancy, and the remainder lacks a known reason. D and trimming come from the DNA, and the V and J calls and clone size come from that table. The sample includes 80,000 to 130,000 clones, with approximately 80% observed a single time. Together, the top ten hold 1.2% of the sample.

The cohort consisted of 600 or so healthy bone marrow donors. Cohort members were all nominally healthy when sampled, although unrecorded immune exposures were likely present. The donor tested CMV seronegative and was one of the 352 seronegative cohort members. A peripheral blood sample was collected from each donor, and TCR beta sequencing was performed on peripheral blood mononuclear cells. Genomic DNA extraction from the blood cell samples was performed with the Qiagen DNeasy Blood Extraction Kit. The table lists this clone with a count of one. Its recognized antigen is unknown. One base away there is no much larger clone; base qualities are not given. General conclusions and limits of the study: CMV serostatus was the only immune exposure information available for the cohort. Because some donors lacked HLA typing at each locus, the association tests relied only on the typed subset. A further reported finding was that TCR beta sequences accurately predicted the HLA-A and HLA-B alleles for most subjects in the first cohort. In an earlier analysis of approximately 600 of the donors, most TCR beta V segments were observed in productive rearrangements about 87% or about 30% of the time, broadly matching IMGT annotations. Strong co-occurrence of HLA alleles, especially DR and DQ, made assigning TCR associations to individual alleles difficult. A group of highly shared sequence variants was considered likely to be a technical artifact of the sequencing pipeline. An association between a missense DCLRE1C variant and V-gene and J-gene trimming of TCR beta chains was found in a later genetic analysis and replicated in an independent cohort. A later analysis reported that several top co-occurrence clusters appeared linked to parvovirus B19, influenza, CMV and Epstein-Barr virus. A total of 150 or so TCR beta chains were listed by the study as associated with cytomegalovirus. It was suggested by the authors that the approach could potentially be generalized to other disease states and immunological phenotypes. At a false discovery rate of 0.05, a later analysis linked 15,000 to 20,000 TCR beta sequences to specific HLA alleles. Because counts were too low, around 18 rarely observed V segments, including chromosome 9 orphons, were left out of the earlier analysis of some 640 of the donors. Correlated functional status among segregating V segments might be attributable to linkage disequilibrium, but an unknown experimental factor could not be ruled out. In vitro tests confirmed that a few of the cytomegalovirus-associated TCR beta chains recognize cytomegalovirus antigens. In a later analysis, HLA-associated TCR beta chains were found to be more clonally expanded and to have lower generation probabilities than equally common non-associated chains. In a later analysis, the rate of TCR association differed among HLA loci, with DRB1 alleles having the most associated TCRs and HLA-C alleles having the fewest. Across donors, most TCR sequences were observed very rarely, whereas some public TCRs were present in many individuals. According to a later genetic analysis, donors in an Asian-associated ancestry cluster had fewer N-insertions in productive TCRs than the approximately 650-donor mean. In a later analysis, most CMV-associated TCR beta chains were found to appear HLA-restricted, with HLA associations seemingly driven largely by CMV exposure. Only TCR beta chains were sequenced in this cohort, and the absence of alpha or paired-chain data limited detectable features. Cytomegalovirus status was reported to be diagnosed by the classifier with high specificity and sensitivity in both the original and validation cohorts. Sequencing depth was assumed to be roughly uniform across donors in the presence/absence analyses, though that assumption may not hold.

Material for sequencing was PBMCs. The clonotype was recovered from a woman younger than 35 in good health and CMV-seronegative.

The nucleotide sequence reads TGTGCCAGTAGTATCGGGGGGGGACTGTACAATGAGCAGTTCTTC. Its protein product is CASSIGGGLYNEQFF. The rearranged segments are TRBV19 and TRBJ2-1; TRBD2 matches 8 bases in the middle. Based on the germline V gene (reference sequence), the CDR1 and CDR2 sequences are LNHDA and SQIVND. V lost 3 bases and J lost 4 bases, and the count of bases not matched to a germline gene is 5. The CDR3 goes from the cysteine to the phenylalanine over 15 residues. Only the CDR3 part of the read is kept: 45 bases, read in frame from the first base.